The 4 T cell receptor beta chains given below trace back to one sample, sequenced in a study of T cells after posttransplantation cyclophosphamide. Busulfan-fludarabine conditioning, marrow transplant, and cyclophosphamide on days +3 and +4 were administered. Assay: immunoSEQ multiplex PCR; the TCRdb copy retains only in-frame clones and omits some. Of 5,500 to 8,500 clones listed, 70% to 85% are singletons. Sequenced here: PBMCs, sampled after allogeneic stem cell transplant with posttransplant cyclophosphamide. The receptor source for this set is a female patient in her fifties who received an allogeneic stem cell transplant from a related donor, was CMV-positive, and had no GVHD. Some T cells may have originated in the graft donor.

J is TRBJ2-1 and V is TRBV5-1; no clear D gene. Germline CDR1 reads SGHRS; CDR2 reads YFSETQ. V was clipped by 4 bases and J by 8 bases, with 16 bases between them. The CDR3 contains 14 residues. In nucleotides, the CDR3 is TGCGCCAGCAGCCCCCCTATTACGGCGGATGAGCAGTTCTTC. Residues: CASSPPITADEQFF. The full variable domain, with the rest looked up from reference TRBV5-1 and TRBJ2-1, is KAGVTQTPRYLIKTRGQQVTLSCSPISGHRSVSWYQQTPGQGLQFLFEYFSETQRNKGNFPGRFSGRQFSNSRSEMNVSTLELGDSALYLCASSPPITADEQFFGPGTRLTVL.

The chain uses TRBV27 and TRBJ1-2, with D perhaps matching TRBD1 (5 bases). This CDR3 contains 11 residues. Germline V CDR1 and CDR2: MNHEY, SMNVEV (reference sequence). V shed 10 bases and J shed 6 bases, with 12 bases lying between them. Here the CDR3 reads CATSRGDGYTF. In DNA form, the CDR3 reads TGTGCCACTTCCCGGGGGGATGGCTACACCTTC.

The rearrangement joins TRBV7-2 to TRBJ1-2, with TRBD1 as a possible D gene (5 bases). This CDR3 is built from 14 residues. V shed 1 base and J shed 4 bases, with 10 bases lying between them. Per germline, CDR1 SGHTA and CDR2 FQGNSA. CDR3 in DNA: TGTGCCAGCAGCTTAGATCCGGGACTCTATGGCTACACCTTC. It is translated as CASSLDPGLYGYTF.

The CDR3 DNA reads as TGTGCCAGTAGTATTTGGGCGGGGGGAAACACCGGGGAGCTGTTTTTT. Translating it yields CASSIWAGGNTGELFF. The chain couples TRBV19 to TRBJ2-2; the match to TRBD2 covers 8 bases. Germline V lookup: CDR1 LNHDA, CDR2 SQIVND (reference sequence). The CDR3 has 16 amino acids. V gave up 3 bases and J gave up 2 bases; unmatched junction bases: 5.